A single sample gave rise to the 2 T cell receptor beta chains below, sequenced in a study of blood T cell repertoires in COVID-19. Some clones are missing from TCRdb's copy, which holds only in-frame ones; the method was immunoSEQ multiplex PCR. The table shows about 300,000 clones, with about 84% occurring only once. The sequenced sample was peripheral blood. The receptor source for this set is a woman in her forties or fifties with acute or convalescent COVID-19.

This sequence joins TRBV24-1 and TRBJ1-5; D possibly corresponds to TRBD1 (6 bases). Germline lookup yields CDR1 KGHDR and CDR2 SFDVKD. The CDR3 has 15 amino acids. V was cut by 2 bases and J by 7 bases, with 14 bases left in between. The CDR3 DNA is TGTGCCACCAGTGATTCACAGGGCCGGGGACAGCCCCAGCATTTT. It codes for CATSDSQGRGQPQHF.

This chain joins TRBV19 and TRBJ2-7; 9 bases are a match to TRBD1. From germline, CDR1 is LNHDA and CDR2 SQIVND (reference sequence). Trimming cost V 7 bases and J 3 bases; bases outside gene matches: 7. The CDR3 has 14 amino acids. CDR3 sequence: CASTSRTGDYEQYF. The CDR3 DNA follows: TGTGCCAGTACCTCCCGGACAGGGGACTACGAGCAGTACTTC.